The next 22 T cell receptor beta chains were all read from a single sample in a study of blood T cell repertoires in COVID-19 (dated by TCRdb to about 2020). The library was made by the immunoSEQ multiplex PCR assay. Drawn from immuneACCESS, this table holds only the in-frame rearrangements with V and J called that TCRdb kept. Clones are partly lost; checked studies trace under half to an unresolved V gene and leave the rest unexplained. Across this sample there are about 100,000 clones, with approximately 86% seen only once. Approximately 1.6% of the sample lies in the top ten. The sample consisted of peripheral blood. Every receptor here comes from a man older than 75 with acute or convalescent COVID-19.

The CDR3 protein is CASSIWDLMGERKRRVNTGELFF. CDR3 DNA sequence: TGTGCCAGTAGTATATGGGATCTTATGGGAGAACGAAAGCGGAGAGTGAACACCGGGGAGCTGTTTTTT. The chain couples TRBV19 to TRBJ2-2; D might be TRBD2 (5 bases). Between the trimmed V and J ends, which lost 2 bases and 1 base, there was a span of 32 bases. The CDR3 is made up of 23 amino acids. Germline V CDR1 and CDR2: LNHDA, SQIVND (reference sequence).

On this clone: The junction shows a germline mismatch at one end, possibly a read error. The V call is TRBV28, the J call TRBJ2-1; D might be TRBD1 (6 bases). The germline V gene has CDR1 MDHEN and CDR2 SYDVKM. This CDR3 region has 17 residues. Here the CDR3 DNA reads TGTGCCAGCAGTATCCTGGGGGCGGTTTCCTCCGACAATGAGCAGTTCTTC. Its translation: CASSILGAVSSDNEQFF.

CDR3 region: CASSPLPRGTQYF. The CDR3 DNA follows: TGTGCCAGCAGCCCCCTCCCTCGCGGGACCCAGTACTTC. The rearrangement links TRBV3-1 (or the pseudogene TRBV3-2) to TRBJ2-5; D gene uncertain. This CDR3 comprises 13 residues. Trimming cost V 4 bases and J 7 bases, with 13 bases left between them. The germline V gene has CDR1 LGHDT and CDR2 YNNKEL (reference sequence).

The V gene is TRBV19, the J gene TRBJ1-5, with no clear D. Germline lookup yields CDR1 LNHDA and CDR2 SQIVND (reference sequence). V was cut by 2 bases and J by 7 bases, with 9 bases left in between. CDR3 length: 13 residues. The CDR3 loop reads CASSILGSQPQHF. CDR3 nucleotide sequence: TGTGCCAGTAGTATATTAGGGAGCCAGCCCCAGCATTTT.

The chain recombines TRBV5-1 with TRBJ2-5, with 7 positions matching TRBD2. V was pared by 0 bases and J by 2 bases, with 4 bases of the junction left unmatched. CDR3 length: 15 residues. Germline assignment: CDR1 SGHRS and CDR2 YFSETQ. In DNA form, the CDR3 reads TGCGCCAGCAGCTTGGACCTAGCGGTTCAAGAGACCCAGTACTTC. This codes for CASSLDLAVQETQYF.

The chain combines TRBV11-2 with TRBJ2-5; no clear D gene. The germline V gene has CDR1 SGHAT and CDR2 FQNNGV. V lost 2 bases and J lost 2, with 6 bases in between. This CDR3 is built from 13 residues. CDR3 nucleotides: TGTGCCAGCAGCTTAAGGCGGCAAGAGACCCAGTACTTC. This sequence encodes CASSLRRQETQYF.

This chain uses TRBV7-2 with TRBJ1-2, with 7 bases that match TRBD1. Germline-derived CDR1 and CDR2 are SGHTA and FQGNSA. The CDR3 has 13 residues. V gave up 4 bases and J gave up 5 bases; unmatched junction bases: 4. The CDR3 DNA follows: TGTGCCAGCAGCTACGGACAGGATTATGGCTACACCTTC. It specifies CASSYGQDYGYTF.

This chain uses TRBV30 with TRBJ2-3, with D possibly being TRBD1 (6 bases). CDR3 length equals 14 residues. Germline assignment: CDR1 GTSNPN and CDR2 SVGIG (reference sequence). The CDR3 nucleotides are TGTGCGTCCACGAGGGGGTTTCGCACAGATACGCAGTATTTT. Its protein product is CASTRGFRTDTQYF.

Here the CDR3 reads CASSLSGQGSYEQYF. The CDR3 nucleotides are TGTGCCAGCAGTTTATCGGGACAGGGCTCCTACGAGCAGTACTTC. The chain carries TRBV28 and TRBJ2-7; 9 nucleotides agree with TRBD1. The CDR3 loop spans 15 amino acids. The trim removed 1 base at V and 0 bases at J, leaving 1 base unmatched. The V gene's germline CDR1 is MDHEN and CDR2 SYDVKM.

A single count supports this clone. The chain couples TRBV24-1 to TRBJ2-7; possible D gene TRBD1, 6 bases. Trimming left V 6 bases short and J 5 bases short, with 16 bases between. There are 14 residues in the CDR3. The germline CDR1 and CDR2 sequences are KGHDR and SFDVKD. The CDR3 sequence: CATSLTGSINEQYF. In DNA, the CDR3 is TGTGCCACCAGTCTGACAGGTTCTATCAACGAGCAGTACTTC.

The chain combines TRBV29-1 with TRBJ2-1, with 9 bases lining up with TRBD2. Germline CDR1 and CDR2: SQVTM and ANQGSEA. Losses at the gene ends were 7 bases for V and 4 bases for J; bases not matched to a gene: 8. CDR3 length: 14 amino acids. The CDR3 DNA reads TGCAGCGCCCGGGCGGCGGGAGGGTACAATGAGCAGTTCTTC. Amino acids: CSARAAGGYNEQFF.

The chain's CDR3 is CATRGDRGLERGNQPQHF. Here the CDR3 DNA reads TGTGCCACCAGAGGCGACAGGGGGCTGGAGAGAGGCAATCAGCCCCAGCATTTT. V gene TRBV15 combines with J gene TRBJ1-5, with 10 bases aligning to TRBD1. The CDR3 consists of 18 residues. Per germline, CDR1 LNHNV and CDR2 YYDKDF (reference sequence). V lost 6 bases and J lost 2; bases outside the gene matches: 13.

Turning to this clone: Other DNA sequences in the sample encode the same CDR3. This chain joins TRBV5-1 and TRBJ2-2; 12 bases fit TRBD1. The CDR3 is 17 residues long. The germline V gene encodes CDR1 SGHRS and CDR2 YFSETQ. J lost 6 bases, V lost 2 bases, and 8 bases had no gene match. Written as DNA, the CDR3 is TGCGCCAGCAGCTTAGGGACCGGGACAGGGGGCGCCGGGGAGCTGTTTTTT. It encodes CASSLGTGTGGAGELFF.

J is TRBJ1-4 and V is TRBV30; D might be TRBD1 (5 bases). V lost 0 bases and J 5 bases, leaving 19 bases between the germline ends. CDR1 and CDR2 (germline): GTSNPN, SVGIG (reference sequence). The CDR3 runs 17 residues. The CDR3 spells CAWSVGTQGDWNEKLFF. CDR3 nucleotide sequence: TGTGCCTGGAGTGTTGGGACCCAAGGGGACTGGAATGAAAAACTGTTTTTT. Looking up the rest from reference TRBV30 and TRBJ1-4 gives the full variable domain: SQTIHQWPATLVQPVGSPLSLECTVEGTSNPNLYWYRQAAGRGLQLLFYSVGIGQISSEVPQNLSASRPQDRQFILSSKKLLLSDSGFYLCAWSVGTQGDWNEKLFFGSGTQLSVL.

The chain has TRBV15 and TRBJ2-2; a weak D match, TRBD2 (6 bases). This CDR3 has 14 residues. Germline V gene sequence: CDR1 LNHNV, CDR2 YYDKDF (reference sequence). Trimming left V 6 bases short and J 0 bases short, with 8 bases between. The CDR3 reads CATSSGPNTGELFF. Here the CDR3 DNA reads TGTGCCACCAGTAGCGGTCCGAACACCGGGGAGCTGTTTTTT.

The chain carries TRBV18 and TRBJ2-7, with TRBD2 as a possible D gene (6 bases). Germline V gene lookup returns CDR1 KGHSH and CDR2 LQKENI. The CDR3 contains 13 residues. V was clipped by 2 bases and J by 6 bases, with 11 bases between them. The CDR3 here is CASSPALAGEQYF. The CDR3 nucleotides read TGTGCCAGCTCACCAGCACTAGCCGGCGAGCAGTACTTC.

V is TRBV28 and J is TRBJ2-7, with 10 positions matching TRBD1. This CDR3 is 14 amino acids long. V lost 5 bases to trimming and J lost 13 bases; unmatched junction nucleotides: 14. In germline, CDR1 is MDHEN, CDR2 SYDVKM. CDR3 sequence (DNA): TGTGCCAGCAGTCTACCGGACAGGGGGTCTACGGAATACTTC. As protein: CASSLPDRGSTEYF.

V usage is TRBV29-1 and J usage is TRBJ1-1; TRBD1 aligns across 10 bases. V dropped 6 bases and J dropped 5; count of bases not matched to a gene: 9. The CDR3 is 14 residues long. Germline V gene sequence: CDR1 SQVTM, CDR2 ANQGSEA. The DNA of the CDR3 is TGCAGCGTGAGACAGGGGGCTGAGGGGACTGAAGCTTTCTTT. Residues: CSVRQGAEGTEAFF. The full variable domain, with the rest looked up from reference TRBV29-1 and TRBJ1-1, is SAVISQKPSRDICQRGTSLTIQCQVDSQVTMMFWYRQQPGQSLTLIATANQGSEATYESGFVIDKFPISRPNLTFSTLTVSNMSPEDSSIYLCSVRQGAEGTEAFFGQGTRLTVV.

CDR3 loop: CASSYTKGQGGYEQYF. CDR3 bases: TGTGCCAGCAGTTACACGAAGGGACAGGGGGGCTACGAGCAGTACTTC. This chain uses TRBV6-5 with TRBJ2-7; TRBD1 matches at 11 bases. V was pared by 2 bases and J by 3 bases, with 6 bases of the junction left unmatched. Germline values: CDR1 MNHEY, CDR2 SVGAGI. This CDR3 has 16 amino acids.

This clone has more than one count but fewer than ten. This CDR3 is CASSEGSDPVYNEQFF. The CDR3, as DNA: TGTGCCAGCAGCGAAGGTAGCGACCCCGTGTACAATGAGCAGTTCTTC. The rearrangement uses TRBV9 and TRBJ2-1, with D tentatively TRBD2 (5 bases). Trimming took off 3 bases at V and 4 bases at J, with 17 bases between the two ends. Germline V gives CDR1 SGDLS, CDR2 YYNGEE. CDR3 length: 16 amino acids.

CDR3 amino acids: CASSLSRQAAPLHF. CDR3 bases: TGTGCCAGCAGTTTATCCAGACAGGCGGCGCCCCTCCACTTT. The chain has TRBV6-5 and TRBJ1-6; TRBD1 is a possible D gene (6 bases). Looked up from germline, CDR1 is MNHEY and CDR2 is SVGAGI. The CDR3 runs to 14 residues. V lost 4 bases and J lost 13, with 17 bases in between.

The J gene is TRBJ1-5, the V gene TRBV28; D is undetermined. With 9 bases removed from V and 2 bases from J, the gap between germline ends came to 8 bases. The CDR3 loop spans 12 amino acids. The V gene's germline CDR1 is MDHEN and CDR2 SYDVKM. Here the CDR3 reads CASRSGNQPQHF. CDR3 in DNA: TGTGCCAGTAGATCGGGCAATCAGCCCCAGCATTTT.